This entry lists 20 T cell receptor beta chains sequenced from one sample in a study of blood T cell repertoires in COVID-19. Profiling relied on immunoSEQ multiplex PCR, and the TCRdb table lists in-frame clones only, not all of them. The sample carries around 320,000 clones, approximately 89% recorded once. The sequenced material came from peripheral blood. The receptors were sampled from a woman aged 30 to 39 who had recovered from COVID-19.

The CDR3, as DNA: TGTGCCAGCAGCCTCTCCACAGGGGGCACTGAAGCTTTCTTT. Translating gives CASSLSTGGTEAFF. V and J are TRBV9 and TRBJ1-1, with 8 bases lining up with TRBD1. Germline lookup yields CDR1 SGDLS and CDR2 YYNGEE. Losses at the gene ends were 4 bases for V and 4 bases for J; bases not matched to a gene: 6. The CDR3 loop spans 14 amino acids.

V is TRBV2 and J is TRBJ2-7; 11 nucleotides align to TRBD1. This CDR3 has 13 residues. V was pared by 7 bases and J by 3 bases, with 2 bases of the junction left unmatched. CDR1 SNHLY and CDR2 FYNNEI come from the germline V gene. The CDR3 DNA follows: TGTGCCAGCATTGGGACAGGGGGCTACGAGCAGTACTTC. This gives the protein CASIGTGGYEQYF.

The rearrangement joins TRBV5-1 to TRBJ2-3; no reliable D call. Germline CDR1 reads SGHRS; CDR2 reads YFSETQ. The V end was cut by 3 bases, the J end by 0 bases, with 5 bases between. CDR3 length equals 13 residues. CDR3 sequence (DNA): TGCGCCAGCAGCTCGACTAGCACAGATACGCAGTATTTT. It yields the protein CASSSTSTDTQYF.

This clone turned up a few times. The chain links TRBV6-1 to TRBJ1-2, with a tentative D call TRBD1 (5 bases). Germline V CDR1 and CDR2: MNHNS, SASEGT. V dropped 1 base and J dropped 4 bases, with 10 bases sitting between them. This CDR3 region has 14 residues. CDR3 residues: CASSEGEGSYGYTF. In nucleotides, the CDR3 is TGTGCCAGCAGTGAAGGGGAGGGGAGCTATGGCTACACCTTC.

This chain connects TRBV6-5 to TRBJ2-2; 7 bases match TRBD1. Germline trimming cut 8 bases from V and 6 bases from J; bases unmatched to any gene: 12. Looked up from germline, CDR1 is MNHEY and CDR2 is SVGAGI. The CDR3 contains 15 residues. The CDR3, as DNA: TGTGCCAGCGGTATAAGACAGGGCGGGCCCGGGGAGCTGTTTTTT. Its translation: CASGIRQGGPGELFF.

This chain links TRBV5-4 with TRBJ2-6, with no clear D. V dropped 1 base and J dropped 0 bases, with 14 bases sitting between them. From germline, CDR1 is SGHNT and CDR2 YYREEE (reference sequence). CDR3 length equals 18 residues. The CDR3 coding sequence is TGTGCCAGCAGCTTGTTGTATTTGGCCGTCTCTGGGGCCAACGTCCTGACTTTC. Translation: CASSLLYLAVSGANVLTF.

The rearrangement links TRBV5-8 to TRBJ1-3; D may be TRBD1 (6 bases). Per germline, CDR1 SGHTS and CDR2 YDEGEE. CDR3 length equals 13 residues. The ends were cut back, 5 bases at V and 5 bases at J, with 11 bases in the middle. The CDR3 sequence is CASSRDTRNTIYF. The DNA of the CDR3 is TGTGCCAGCAGTAGGGACACAAGAAACACCATATATTTT.

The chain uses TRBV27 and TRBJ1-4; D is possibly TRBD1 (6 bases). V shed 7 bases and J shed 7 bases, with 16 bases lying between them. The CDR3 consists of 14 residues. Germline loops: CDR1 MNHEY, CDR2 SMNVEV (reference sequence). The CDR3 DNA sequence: TGTGCCAGCACCCTAGGCAGGGGTGGTGAAAAACTGTTTTTT. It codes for CASTLGRGGEKLFF.

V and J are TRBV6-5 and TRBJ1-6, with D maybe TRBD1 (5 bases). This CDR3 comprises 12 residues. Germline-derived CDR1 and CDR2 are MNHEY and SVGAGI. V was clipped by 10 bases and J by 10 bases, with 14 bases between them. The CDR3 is CAIPRDGSPLHF. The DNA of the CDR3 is TGTGCCATTCCCAGGGATGGGTCACCCCTCCACTTT.

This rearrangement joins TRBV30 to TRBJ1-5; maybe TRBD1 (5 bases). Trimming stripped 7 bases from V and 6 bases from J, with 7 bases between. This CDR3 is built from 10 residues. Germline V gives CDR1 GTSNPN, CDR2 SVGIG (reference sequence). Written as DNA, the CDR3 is TGTGCCTCGGGGGGTCAGCCCCAGCATTTT. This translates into CASGGQPQHF.

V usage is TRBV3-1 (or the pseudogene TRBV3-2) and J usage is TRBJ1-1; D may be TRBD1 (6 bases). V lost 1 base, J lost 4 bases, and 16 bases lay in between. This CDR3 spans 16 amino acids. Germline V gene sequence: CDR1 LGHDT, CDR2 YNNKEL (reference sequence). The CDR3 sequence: CASSQGGGRAATEAFF. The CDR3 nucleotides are TGTGCCAGCAGCCAAGGGGGGGGCAGGGCGGCCACTGAAGCTTTCTTT.

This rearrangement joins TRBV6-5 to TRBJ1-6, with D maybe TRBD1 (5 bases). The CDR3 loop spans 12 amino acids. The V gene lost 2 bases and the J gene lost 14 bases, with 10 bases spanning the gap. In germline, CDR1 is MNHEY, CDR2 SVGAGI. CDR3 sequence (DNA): TGTGCCAGCAGTTACGGGGGGACGTCCCTCCACTTT. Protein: CASSYGGTSLHF.

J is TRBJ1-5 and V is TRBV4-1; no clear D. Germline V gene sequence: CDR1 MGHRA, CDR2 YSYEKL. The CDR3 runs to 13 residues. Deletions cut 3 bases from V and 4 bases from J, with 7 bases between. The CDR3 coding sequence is TGCGCCAGCAGCCAGCCCAGAAATCAGCCCCAGCATTTT. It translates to CASSQPRNQPQHF.

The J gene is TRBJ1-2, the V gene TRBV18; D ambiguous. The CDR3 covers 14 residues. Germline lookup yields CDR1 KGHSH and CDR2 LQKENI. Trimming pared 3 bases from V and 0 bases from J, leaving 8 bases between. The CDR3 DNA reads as TGTGCCAGCTCACCGGAGGGTACTAACTATGGCTACACCTTC. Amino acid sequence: CASSPEGTNYGYTF.

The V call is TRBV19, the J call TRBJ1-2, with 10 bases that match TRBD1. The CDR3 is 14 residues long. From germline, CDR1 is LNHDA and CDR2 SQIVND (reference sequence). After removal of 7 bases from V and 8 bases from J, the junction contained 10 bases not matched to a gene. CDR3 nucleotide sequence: TGTGCCAGTACCCTTCGACAGGGGGCGAAGGGCTACACCTTC. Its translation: CASTLRQGAKGYTF.

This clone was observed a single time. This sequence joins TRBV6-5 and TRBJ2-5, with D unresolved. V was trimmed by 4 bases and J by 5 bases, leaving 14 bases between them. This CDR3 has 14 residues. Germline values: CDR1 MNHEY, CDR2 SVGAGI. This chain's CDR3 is CASSSDFTRETQYF. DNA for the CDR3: TGTGCCAGCAGTTCCGATTTCACCAGGGAGACCCAGTACTTC.

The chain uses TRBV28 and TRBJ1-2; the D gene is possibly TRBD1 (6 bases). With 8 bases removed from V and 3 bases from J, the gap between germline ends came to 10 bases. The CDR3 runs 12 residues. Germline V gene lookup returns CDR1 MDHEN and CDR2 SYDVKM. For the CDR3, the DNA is TGTGCCAGCTTGCACAGGGACTATGGCTACACCTTC. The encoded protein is CASLHRDYGYTF.

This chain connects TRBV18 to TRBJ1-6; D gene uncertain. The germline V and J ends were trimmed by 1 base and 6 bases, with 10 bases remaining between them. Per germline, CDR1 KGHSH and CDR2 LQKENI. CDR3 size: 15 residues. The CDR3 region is CASSPRSQANSPLHF. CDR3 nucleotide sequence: TGTGCCAGCTCACCACGTTCCCAGGCTAATTCACCCCTCCACTTT.

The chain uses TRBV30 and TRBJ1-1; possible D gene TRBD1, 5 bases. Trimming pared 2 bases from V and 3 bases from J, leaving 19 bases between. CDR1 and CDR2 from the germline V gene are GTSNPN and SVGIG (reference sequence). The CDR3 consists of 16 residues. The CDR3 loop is CAWSSAGGPGDTEAFF. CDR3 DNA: TGTGCCTGGAGTAGCGCCGGGGGACCTGGGGACACTGAAGCTTTCTTT.

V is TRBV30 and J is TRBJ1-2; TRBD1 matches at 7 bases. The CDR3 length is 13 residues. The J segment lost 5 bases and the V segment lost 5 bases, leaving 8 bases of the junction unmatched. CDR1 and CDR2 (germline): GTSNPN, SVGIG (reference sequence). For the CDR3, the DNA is TGTGCCTGGCAGCCGGGACAGTCTTATGGCTACACCTTC. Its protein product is CAWQPGQSYGYTF.